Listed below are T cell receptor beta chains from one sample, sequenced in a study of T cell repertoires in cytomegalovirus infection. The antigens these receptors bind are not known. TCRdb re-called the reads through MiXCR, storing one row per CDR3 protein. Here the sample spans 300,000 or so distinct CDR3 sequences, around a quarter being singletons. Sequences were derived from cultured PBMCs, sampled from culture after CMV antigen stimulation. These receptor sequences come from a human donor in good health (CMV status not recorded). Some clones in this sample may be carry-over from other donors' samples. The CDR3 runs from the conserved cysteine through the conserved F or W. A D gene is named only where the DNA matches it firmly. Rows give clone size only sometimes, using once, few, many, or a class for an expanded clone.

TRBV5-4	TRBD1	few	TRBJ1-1	TGTGCCAGCAGCTTGAGACAGGGGGCGTACACTGAAGCTTTCTTT	CASSLRQGAYTEAFF
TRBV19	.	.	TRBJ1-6	TGTGCCAGTAGTCTAAAGACAGGCAGCTCCTATAATTCACCCCTCCACTTT	CASSLKTGSSYNSPLHF
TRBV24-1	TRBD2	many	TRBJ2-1	TGTGCCACCAGTGACGCCGGGACTAGTGGTTCGGAGCAGTTCTTC	CATSDAGTSGSEQFF
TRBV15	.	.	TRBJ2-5	TGTGCCACCAGCAGAGACGCGTCTCAAGAGACCCAGTACTTC	CATSRDASQETQYF
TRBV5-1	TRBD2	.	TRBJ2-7	TGCGCCAGCAGCTTGGGCCTAGCGGTCCGCTCCTACGAGCAGTACTTC	CASSLGLAVRSYEQYF
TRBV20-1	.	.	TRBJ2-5	TGCAGTGGCTTGCCGGCCCTTACACTCCAAGAGACCCAGTACTTC	CSGLPALTLQETQYF
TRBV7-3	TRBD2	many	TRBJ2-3	TGTGCCAGCAGCTCCAGACTAGCGGGAGATAGGTCAGATACGCAGTATTTT	CASSSRLAGDRSDTQYF
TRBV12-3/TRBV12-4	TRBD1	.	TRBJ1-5	TGTGCCAGCAGGACAGGGTCGGGACAGCCCCAGCATTTT	CASRTGSGQPQHF
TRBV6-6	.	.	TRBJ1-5	TGTGCCAGCAGTTACGACAACGGCAATCAGCCCCAGCATTTT	CASSYDNGNQPQHF
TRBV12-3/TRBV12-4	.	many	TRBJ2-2	TGTGCCAGCAGTTTAGTGGATGGCGGGGAGCTGTTTTTT	CASSLVDGGELFF
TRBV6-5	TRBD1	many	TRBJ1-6	TGTGCCAGCAGTTACGTTCAGGGGGCTTCCTATAATTCACCCCTCCACTTT	CASSYVQGASYNSPLHF
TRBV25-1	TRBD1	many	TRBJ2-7	TGTGCCAGCAGGCCTGGACAGGGCAACTACGAGCAGTACTTC	CASRPGQGNYEQYF
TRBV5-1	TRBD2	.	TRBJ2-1	TGCGCCAGCAGCCCCGTAACTAGCGGCCAGCAGTTCTTC	CASSPVTSGQQFF
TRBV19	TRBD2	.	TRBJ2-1	TGTGCCAGTAGTATTTCTCGTGGGACTACCTACAATGAGCAGTTCTTC	CASSISRGTTYNEQFF
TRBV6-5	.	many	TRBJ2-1	TGTGCCAGCAGTTATCTAGCAACTTACAATGAGCAGTTCTTC	CASSYLATYNEQFF
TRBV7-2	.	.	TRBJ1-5	TGTGCCAGCAGCCCCTTCGAGATCTGGGGTAGTCGGAAACAGCCCCAGCATTTT	CASSPFEIWGSRKQPQHF
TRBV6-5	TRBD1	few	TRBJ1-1	TGTGCCAGCAGTTACGCCGGGACAGGGAGCATGAACACTGAAGCTTTCTTT	CASSYAGTGSMNTEAFF
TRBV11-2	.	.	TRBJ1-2	TGTGCCAGCAGCTTCCCCGGGACGCTCTATGGCTACACCTTC	CASSFPGTLYGYTF
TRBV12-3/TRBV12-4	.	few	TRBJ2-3	TGTGCCAGCAGTTGGGGCGGGATGACAGATACGCAGTATTTT	CASSWGGMTDTQYF
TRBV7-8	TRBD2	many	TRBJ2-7	TGTGCCAGCAGCTTAGTAGCGGGGCTCGACTACGAGCAGTACTTC	CASSLVAGLDYEQYF
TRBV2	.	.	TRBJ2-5	TGTGCCAGCAGTGCGACAGGTCGGGAGACCCAGTACTTC	CASSATGRETQYF
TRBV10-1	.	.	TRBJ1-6	TGCGCCAGCAGTGGGACATCTGAATATTCACCCCTCCACTTT	CASSGTSEYSPLHF